The sequence of this T cell receptor beta chain was determined in a study of T cell repertoires in cytomegalovirus infection. Study overall: Through public TCR beta signatures, both CMV infection and matching HLA type were indicated.

This clonotype was observed many times. The CDR3 is 13 amino acids. Germline V lookup: CDR1 SGHAT, CDR2 FQNNGV. V was clipped by 5 bases and J by 7 bases, with 11 bases between them. MiXCR, run by TCRdb on the reads, gives a single entry per CDR3 protein. The table lists 150,000 to 200,000 distinct CDR3 sequences, roughly 20% of them singletons, with around 3.2% in the top ten. The genes are TRBV11-2 and TRBJ2-2; D remains ambiguous. The sequenced material came from PBMCs. The clonotype originates from a human donor in good health (CMV status not recorded). Some clones in this sample may be carry-over from other donors' samples. CDR3: CASSPRQFGELFF. CDR3 nucleotide sequence: TGTGCCAGCAGCCCAAGACAATTCGGGGAGCTGTTTTTT. Full variable domain (outside the CDR3, taken from reference TRBV11-2 and TRBJ2-2): EAGVAQSPRYKIIEKRQSVAFWCNPISGHATLYWYQQILGQGPKLLIQFQNNGVVDDSQLPKDRFSAERLKGVDSTLKIQPAKLEDSAVYLCASSPRQFGELFFGEGSRLTVL.